A single sample gave rise to the 7 T cell receptor beta chains below, sequenced in a study of PD-L1 blockade in urothelial cancer. Using immunoSEQ multiplex PCR, the repertoire was profiled, and TCRdb retains in-frame clones only, with some absent. The data show around 56,000 clones, with roughly 84% seen just once and roughly 2.9% held by the top ten. Sequencing used PBMCs, obtained around atezolizumab (anti-PD-L1) treatment. These receptors were collected from a man between 45 and 60 years old with urothelial cancer.

This chain links TRBV6-5 with TRBJ1-3; unclear D gene. In germline, CDR1 is MNHEY, CDR2 SVGAGI. V gave up 10 bases and J gave up 0 bases, with 7 bases separating them. This CDR3 spans 12 amino acids. CDR3 protein: CATQSSGNTIYF. CDR3 nucleotides: TGTGCCACCCAGTCCTCTGGAAACACCATATATTTT.

The chain recombines TRBV2 with TRBJ2-3, with 10 nucleotides matching TRBD2. The germline V gene has CDR1 SNHLY and CDR2 FYNNEI. The V and J ends lost 10 bases and 4 bases, in that order; junction bases with no gene match: 8. There are 14 residues in the CDR3. In DNA, the CDR3 is TGTGCCACCCTAGCGGGAGAATCGTCAGATACGCAGTATTTT. Translated: CATLAGESSDTQYF.

This chain links TRBV5-4 with TRBJ2-2, with D perhaps TRBD2 (5 bases). This CDR3 contains 16 residues. V lost 0 bases and J 0 bases, leaving 9 bases between the germline ends. The germline V gene has CDR1 SGHNT and CDR2 YYREEE (reference sequence). The CDR3 region has the DNA TGTGCCAGCAGCTTGGTAGTCGGGGCGAACACCGGGGAGCTGTTTTTT. Amino acid sequence: CASSLVVGANTGELFF.

V usage is TRBV6-5 and J usage is TRBJ1-5, with a weak D call TRBD1 (6 bases). The CDR3 is made up of 15 amino acids. Between the trimmed V and J ends, which lost 4 bases and 1 base, there was a span of 11 bases. Germline V gene lookup returns CDR1 MNHEY and CDR2 SVGAGI. The CDR3 sequence: CASSFRGESNQPQHF. The CDR3, as DNA: TGTGCCAGCAGTTTCAGGGGTGAAAGCAATCAGCCCCAGCATTTT.

This sequence joins TRBV9 and TRBJ2-3; 14 nucleotides align to TRBD2. Germline V lookup: CDR1 SGDLS, CDR2 YYNGEE. The CDR3 has 15 residues. The V segment lost 5 bases and the J segment 6 bases; nucleotides outside the gene matches: 5. CDR3 sequence reads: CASSRLAGGFDTQYF. In DNA, the CDR3 is TGTGCCAGCAGTAGACTAGCGGGAGGGTTCGATACGCAGTATTTT.

J is TRBJ1-5 and V is TRBV6-6; D ambiguous. With 4 bases removed from V and 9 bases from J, the gap between germline ends came to 16 bases. Germline V lookup: CDR1 MNHNY, CDR2 SVGAGI (reference sequence). The CDR3 consists of 14 residues. The CDR3 reads CASSSSAPGGPQHF. Written as DNA, the CDR3 is TGTGCCAGCAGTTCCTCAGCCCCGGGTGGGCCCCAGCATTTT.

The chain carries TRBV5-4 and TRBJ2-5; TRBD2 aligns across 11 bases. The CDR3 runs to 16 residues. CDR1 SGHNT and CDR2 YYREEE come from the germline V gene (reference sequence). V gave up 0 bases and J gave up 6 bases; unmatched junction bases: 7. CDR3: CASSLELAGGLKTQYF. As DNA, the CDR3 is TGTGCCAGCAGCTTGGAGCTAGCGGGAGGTCTAAAGACCCAGTACTTC.